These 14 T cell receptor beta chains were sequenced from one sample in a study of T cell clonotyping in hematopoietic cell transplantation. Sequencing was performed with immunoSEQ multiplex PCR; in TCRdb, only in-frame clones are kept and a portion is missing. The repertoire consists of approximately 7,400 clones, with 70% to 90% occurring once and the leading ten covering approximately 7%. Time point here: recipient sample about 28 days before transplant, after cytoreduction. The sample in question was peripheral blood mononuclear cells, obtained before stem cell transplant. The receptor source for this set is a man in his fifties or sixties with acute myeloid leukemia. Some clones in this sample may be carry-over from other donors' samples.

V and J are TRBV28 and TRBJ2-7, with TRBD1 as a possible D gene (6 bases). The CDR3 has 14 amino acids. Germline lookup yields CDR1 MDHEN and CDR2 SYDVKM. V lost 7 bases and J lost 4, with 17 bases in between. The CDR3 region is CASKLRTQGYEQYF. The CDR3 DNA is TGTGCCAGCAAACTCAGGACACAGGGATACGAGCAGTACTTC.

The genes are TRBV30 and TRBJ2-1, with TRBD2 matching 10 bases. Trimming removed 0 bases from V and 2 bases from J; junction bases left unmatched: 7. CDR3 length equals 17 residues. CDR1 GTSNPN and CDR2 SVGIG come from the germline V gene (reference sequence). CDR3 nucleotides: TGTGCCTGGAGTGTATGGCTCACTAGCGGGGCCTACAATGAGCAGTTCTTC. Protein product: CAWSVWLTSGAYNEQFF.

The chain's CDR3 is CASSDPVLGGEKLFF. The CDR3, as DNA: TGTGCCAGCAGTGACCCGGTCCTAGGAGGAGAAAAACTGTTTTTT. This sequence joins TRBV25-1 and TRBJ1-4, with D unresolved. Trimming cost V 3 bases and J 8 bases, with 16 bases left between them. The V gene's germline CDR1 is MGHDK and CDR2 SYGVNS. The CDR3 totals 15 residues.

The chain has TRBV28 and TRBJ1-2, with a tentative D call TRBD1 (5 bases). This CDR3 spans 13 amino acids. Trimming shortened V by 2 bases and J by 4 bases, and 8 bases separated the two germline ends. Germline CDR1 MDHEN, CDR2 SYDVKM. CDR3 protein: CASSLIDSYGYTF. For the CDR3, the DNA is TGTGCCAGCAGTTTAATCGACAGCTATGGCTACACCTTC.

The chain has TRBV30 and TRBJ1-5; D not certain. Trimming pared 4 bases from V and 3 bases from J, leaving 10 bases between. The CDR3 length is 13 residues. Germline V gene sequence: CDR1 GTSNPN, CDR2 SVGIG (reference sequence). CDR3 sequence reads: CAWTPNPNQPQHF. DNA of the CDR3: TGTGCCTGGACCCCAAACCCCAATCAGCCCCAGCATTTT.

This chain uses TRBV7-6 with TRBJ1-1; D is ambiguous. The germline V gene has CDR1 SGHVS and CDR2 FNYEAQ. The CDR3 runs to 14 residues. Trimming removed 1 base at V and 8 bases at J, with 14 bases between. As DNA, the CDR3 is TGTGCCAGCAGCTTAGAAATGGGTGAGACCGAAGCTTTCTTT. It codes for CASSLEMGETEAFF. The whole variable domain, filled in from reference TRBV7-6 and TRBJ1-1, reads GAGVSQSPRYKVTKRGQDVALRCDPISGHVSLYWYRQALGQGPEFLTYFNYEAQQDKSGLPNDRFSAERPEGSISTLTIQRTEQRDSAMYRCASSLEMGETEAFFGQGTRLTVV.

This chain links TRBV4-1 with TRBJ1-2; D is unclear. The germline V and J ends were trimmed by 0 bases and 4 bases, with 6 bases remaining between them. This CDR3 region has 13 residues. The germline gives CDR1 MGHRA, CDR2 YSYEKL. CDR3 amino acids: CASSQDRAYGYTF. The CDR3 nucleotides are TGCGCCAGCAGCCAAGACCGGGCCTATGGCTACACCTTC.

CDR3 sequence: CASSQVRTNINTEAFF. The CDR3 nucleotides are TGCGCCAGCAGCCAAGTAAGGACTAACATTAACACTGAAGCTTTCTTT. The J gene is TRBJ1-1, the V gene TRBV4-1; no definite D call. Trimming pared 1 base from V and 2 bases from J, leaving 14 bases between. The CDR3 is 16 amino acids. Germline V gene lookup returns CDR1 MGHRA and CDR2 YSYEKL.

CDR3 in DNA: TGTGCCAGCAGCTCCCTCGCCCGGGCGGACTATGGCTACACCTTC. Translating gives CASSSLARADYGYTF. The V gene is TRBV7-8, the J gene TRBJ1-2; D uncertain. CDR3 length equals 15 residues. Trimming left V 4 bases short and J 3 bases short, with 15 bases between. Germline assignment: CDR1 SGHVS and CDR2 FQNEAQ. Together with reference TRBV7-8 and TRBJ1-2, the CDR3 gives the full variable domain: GAGVSQSPRYKVAKRGQDVALRCDPISGHVSLFWYQQALGQGPEFLTYFQNEAQLDKSGLPSDRFFAERPEGSVSTLKIQRTQQEDSAVYLCASSSLARADYGYTFGSGTRLTVV.

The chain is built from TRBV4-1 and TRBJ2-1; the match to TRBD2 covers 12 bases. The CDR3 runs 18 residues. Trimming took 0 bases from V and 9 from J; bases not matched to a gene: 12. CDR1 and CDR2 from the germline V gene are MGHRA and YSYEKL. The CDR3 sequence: CASSQDPILAGGISEQFF. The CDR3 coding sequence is TGCGCCAGCAGCCAAGATCCTATACTAGCGGGGGGAATCAGTGAGCAGTTCTTC.

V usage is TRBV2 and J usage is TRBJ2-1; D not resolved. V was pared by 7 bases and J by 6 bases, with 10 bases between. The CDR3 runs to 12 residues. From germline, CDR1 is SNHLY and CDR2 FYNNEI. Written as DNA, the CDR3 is TGTGCCAGCACCACCTATGGCAATGAGCAGTTCTTC. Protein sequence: CASTTYGNEQFF.

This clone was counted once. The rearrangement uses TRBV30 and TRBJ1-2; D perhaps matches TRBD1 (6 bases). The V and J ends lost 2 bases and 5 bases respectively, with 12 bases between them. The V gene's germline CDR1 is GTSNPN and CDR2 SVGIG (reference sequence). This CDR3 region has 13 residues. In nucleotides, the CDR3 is TGTGCCTGGAGTACGACAGGTCTATATGGCTACACCTTC. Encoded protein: CAWSTTGLYGYTF. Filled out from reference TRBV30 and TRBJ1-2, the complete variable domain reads SQTIHQWPATLVQPVGSPLSLECTVEGTSNPNLYWYRQAAGRGLQLLFYSVGIGQISSEVPQNLSASRPQDRQFILSSKKLLLSDSGFYLCAWSTTGLYGYTFGSGTRLTVV.

CDR3 sequence reads: CSVLGLLSSYEQYF. Here the CDR3 DNA reads TGCAGCGTTTTGGGACTTCTGAGCTCCTACGAGCAGTACTTC. The V and J genes are TRBV29-1 and TRBJ2-7, with D maybe TRBD2 (6 bases). The V gene lost 5 bases and the J gene lost 0 bases, with 14 bases spanning the gap. The CDR3 has 14 amino acids. Germline V lookup: CDR1 SQVTM, CDR2 ANQGSEA.

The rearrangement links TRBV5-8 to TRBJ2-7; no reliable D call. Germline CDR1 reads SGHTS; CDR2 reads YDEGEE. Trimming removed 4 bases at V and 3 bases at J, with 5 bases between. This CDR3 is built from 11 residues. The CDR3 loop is CASSVHYEQYF. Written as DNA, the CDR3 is TGTGCCAGCAGCGTCCACTACGAGCAGTACTTC.